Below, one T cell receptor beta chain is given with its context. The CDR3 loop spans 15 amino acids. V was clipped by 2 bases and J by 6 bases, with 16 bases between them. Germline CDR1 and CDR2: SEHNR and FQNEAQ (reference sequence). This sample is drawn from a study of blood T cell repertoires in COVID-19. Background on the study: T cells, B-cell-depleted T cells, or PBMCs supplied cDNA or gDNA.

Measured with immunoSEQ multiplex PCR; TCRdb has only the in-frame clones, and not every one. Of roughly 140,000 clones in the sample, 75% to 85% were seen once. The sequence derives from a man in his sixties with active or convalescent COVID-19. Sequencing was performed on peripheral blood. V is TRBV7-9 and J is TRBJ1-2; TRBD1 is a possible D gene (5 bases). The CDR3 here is CASSLNEAGRDGYTF. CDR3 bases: TGTGCCAGCAGCTTAAACGAGGCAGGGAGGGATGGCTACACCTTC.